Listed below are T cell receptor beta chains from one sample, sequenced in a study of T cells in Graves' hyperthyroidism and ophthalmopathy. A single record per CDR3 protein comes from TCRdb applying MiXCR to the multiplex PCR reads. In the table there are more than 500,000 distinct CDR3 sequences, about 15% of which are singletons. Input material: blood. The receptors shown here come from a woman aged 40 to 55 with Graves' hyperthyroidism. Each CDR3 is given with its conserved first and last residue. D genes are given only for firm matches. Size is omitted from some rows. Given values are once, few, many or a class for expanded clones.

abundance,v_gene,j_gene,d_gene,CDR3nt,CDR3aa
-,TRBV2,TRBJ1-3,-,TGTGCCAGCAGGGGGAACATGGGAAACACCATATATTTT,CASRGNMGNTIYF
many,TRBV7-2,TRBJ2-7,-,TGTGCCAGCAAAGAGACGCCCAGCGGGTACTACGAGCAGTACTTC,CASKETPSGYYEQYF
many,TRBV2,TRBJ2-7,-,TGTGCCAGCACTTGGACCTACGAGCAGTACTTC,CASTWTYEQYF
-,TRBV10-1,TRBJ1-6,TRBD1,TGCGCCAGCCGCTGGACAGGGTTTAATTCACCCCTCCACTTT,CASRWTGFNSPLHF
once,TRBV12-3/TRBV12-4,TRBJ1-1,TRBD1,TGTGCCAGCAGTACCGGGACAGGGCTTGAAGCTTTCTTT,CASSTGTGLEAFF
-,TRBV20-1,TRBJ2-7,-,TGCAGTGCTAGAGACGGCCTAGGGAGCTACGAGCAGTACTTC,CSARDGLGSYEQYF
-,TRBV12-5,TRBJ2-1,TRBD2,TGTGCTAGTGGTTTGGTTCTAGCGGACTACAATGAGCAGTTCTTC,CASGLVLADYNEQFF
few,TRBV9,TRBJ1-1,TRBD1,TGTGCCAGCAGCCCGCGACAGGGGGAGGGGGACACTGAAGCTTTCTTT,CASSPRQGEGDTEAFF
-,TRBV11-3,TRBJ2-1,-,TGTGCCAGCAGCTTCCCCCCCGGGGATGAGCAGTTCTTC,CASSFPPGDEQFF
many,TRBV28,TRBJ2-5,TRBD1,TGTGCCAGCAGTTTCATGGGGCTCAGGGGGGAGACCCAGTACTTC,CASSFMGLRGETQYF
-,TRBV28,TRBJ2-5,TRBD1,TGTGCCAGCAGTTTCACCACGTTATTACCGGGACAGGGGCAACAAGAGACCCAGTACTTC,CASSFTTLLPGQGQQETQYF
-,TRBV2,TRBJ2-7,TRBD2,TGTGCCAGCAGTCGGGGGACTAGCGGGCTTGGGGAGCAGTACTTC,CASSRGTSGLGEQYF
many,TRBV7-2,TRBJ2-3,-,TGTGCCAGCAGCCTCTTCGGAGGCCGAGATACGCAGTATTTT,CASSLFGGRDTQYF
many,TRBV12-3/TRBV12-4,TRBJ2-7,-,TGTGCCAGCAGTCGATCCGGGCTTTACTACTACGAGCAGTACTTC,CASSRSGLYYYEQYF
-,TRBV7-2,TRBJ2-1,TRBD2,TGTGCCAGCAGCTTAGCCACCCTGTGGGCGGGGGGTGTCGAGCAGTTCTTC,CASSLATLWAGGVEQFF
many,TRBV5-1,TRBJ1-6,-,TGCGCCAGCAGCTTGGGTCGGCGGGACTCACCCCTCCACTTT,CASSLGRRDSPLHF
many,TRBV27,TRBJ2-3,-,TGTGCCACCCGGACTCTTCCCACAGATACGCAGTATTTT,CATRTLPTDTQYF
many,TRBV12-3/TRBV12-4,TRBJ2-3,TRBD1,TGTGCCAGCAGTTTTCCAGGGGGTTCGAGCACAGATACGCAGTATTTT,CASSFPGGSSTDTQYF
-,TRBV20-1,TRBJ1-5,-,TGCAGTGCTAGAGATGTTGCCTCCTATAGCAATCAGCCCCAGCATTTT,CSARDVASYSNQPQHF
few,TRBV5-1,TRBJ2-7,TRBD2,TGCGCCAGCAGCATGCGACTAGCGGAGGGCGAGCAGTACTTC,CASSMRLAEGEQYF
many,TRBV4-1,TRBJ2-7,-,TGCGCCAGCAGCCAAGTCATTGGAGACGAGCAGTACTTC,CASSQVIGDEQYF
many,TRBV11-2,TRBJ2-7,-,TGTGCCAGCAGCTTAGTTGGGTCGGACGAGCAGTACTTC,CASSLVGSDEQYF
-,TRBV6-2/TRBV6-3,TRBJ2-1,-,TGTGCCAGCAGTTACTCTCTAGGGCGGCGGGAGCAGTTCTTC,CASSYSLGRREQFF
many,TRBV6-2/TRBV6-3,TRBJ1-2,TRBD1,TGTGCCAGCACCACCACGAAACAGGGGGCGCATGGCTACACCTTC,CASTTTKQGAHGYTF
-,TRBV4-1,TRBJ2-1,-,TGCGCCAGCAGCCAAGATTCCGGGAGCCCCTACAATGAGCAGTTCTTC,CASSQDSGSPYNEQFF
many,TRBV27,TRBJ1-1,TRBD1,TGTGCCAGCAGAATGAGCAGGGGGTACACTGAAGCTTTCTTT,CASRMSRGYTEAFF
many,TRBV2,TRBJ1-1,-,TGTGCCAGCAGTGACAGTGACACTGAAGCTTTCTTT,CASSDSDTEAFF
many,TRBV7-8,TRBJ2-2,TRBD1,TGTGCCAGCAGAATCGGACAGGGGGCGATCGGGGAGCTGTTTTTT,CASRIGQGAIGELFF
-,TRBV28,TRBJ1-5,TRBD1,TGTGCCAGCAGTTCTTCAGGGGGGGACACTCCCGATCAGCCCCAGCATTTT,CASSSSGGDTPDQPQHF
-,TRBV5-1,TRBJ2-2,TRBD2,TGCGCCAGCAGCTTGTTAGCTAGCGGGAACACCGGGGAGCTGTTTTTT,CASSLLASGNTGELFF
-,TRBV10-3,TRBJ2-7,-,TGTGCCATCAGTGACGTCTACGAGCAGTACTTC,CAISDVYEQYF
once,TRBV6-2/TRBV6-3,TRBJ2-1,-,TGTGCCAGCAGAGGGGGGCTCTCCTACAATGAGCAGTTCTTC,CASRGGLSYNEQFF
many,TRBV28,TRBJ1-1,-,TGTGCCAGCAGTCTCAGGGAAAGGGGCACTGAAGCTTTCTTT,CASSLRERGTEAFF
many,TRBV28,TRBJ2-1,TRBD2,TGTGCCAGCAGCGTTACCCTTAGCGGGAGACACAATGAGCAGTTCTTC,CASSVTLSGRHNEQFF
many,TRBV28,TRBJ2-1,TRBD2,TGTGCCAGCAGTCCCATAGCGGGAGGGTTCGGTGAGCAGTTCTTC,CASSPIAGGFGEQFF
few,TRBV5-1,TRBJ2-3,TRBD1,TGCGCCAGCAGCTACGGACAGGGTGAGACAGATACGCAGTATTTT,CASSYGQGETDTQYF
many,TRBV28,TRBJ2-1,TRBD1,TGTGCCAGCAGACCAGGGGGCCTACACAATGAGCAGTTCTTC,CASRPGGLHNEQFF
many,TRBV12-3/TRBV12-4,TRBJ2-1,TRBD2,TGTGCCAGCGACGCTAGCGGGCTCCATGAGCAGTTCTTC,CASDASGLHEQFF
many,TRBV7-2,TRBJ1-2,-,TGTGCCAGAGGACTTAACTATGGCTACACCTTC,CARGLNYGYTF
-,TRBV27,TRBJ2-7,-,TGTGCCAGCAGTCCCCATGGCCGTAACGAGCAGTACTTC,CASSPHGRNEQYF
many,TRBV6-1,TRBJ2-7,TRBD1,TGTGCCAGCAGTGGGGGGACAGGGCCTGCCTACGAGCAGTACTTC,CASSGGTGPAYEQYF
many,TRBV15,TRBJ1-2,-,TGTGCCACCAGCAGGCAGGACAGTCGTTCGGATGGCTACACCTTC,CATSRQDSRSDGYTF
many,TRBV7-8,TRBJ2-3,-,TGTGCCAGCAGCTTAGTCGTGCTAGAAGCGCAGTATTTT,CASSLVVLEAQYF
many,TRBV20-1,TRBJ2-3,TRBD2,TGCAGTGCTAGAGAGGCTAGCGGGGTAGGAGATACGCAGTATTTT,CSAREASGVGDTQYF